The clone carrying this T cell receptor beta chain was observed many times. Molecular barcoding with unique molecular identifiers was used for the TCRbeta library. One entry per CDR3 protein results from TCRdb running MiXCR on the PCR reads. The sample holds over 400,000 distinct CDR3 sequences; approximately 12% are singletons and the top ten take around 6%. The CDR3 is made up of 13 amino acids. From germline, CDR1 is SQVTM and CDR2 ANQGSEA. The junction had 1 base not matched to a gene; V was cut back by 2 bases and J by 3 bases. These data originate in a study of T-cell reconstitution after alpha-beta-depleted transplantation in children.

The starting material was PBMCs from the stem cell graft donor, obtained from the stem cell graft. The TCR sequence derives from a human donor who donated a stem cell graft to a child with combined immunodeficiency. The V and J genes are TRBV29-1 and TRBJ2-7; 10 nucleotides align to TRBD2. The CDR3 DNA reads TGCAGCGTTGAACAGCGGGAGGGCTACGAGCAGTACTTC. It encodes CSVEQREGYEQYF.